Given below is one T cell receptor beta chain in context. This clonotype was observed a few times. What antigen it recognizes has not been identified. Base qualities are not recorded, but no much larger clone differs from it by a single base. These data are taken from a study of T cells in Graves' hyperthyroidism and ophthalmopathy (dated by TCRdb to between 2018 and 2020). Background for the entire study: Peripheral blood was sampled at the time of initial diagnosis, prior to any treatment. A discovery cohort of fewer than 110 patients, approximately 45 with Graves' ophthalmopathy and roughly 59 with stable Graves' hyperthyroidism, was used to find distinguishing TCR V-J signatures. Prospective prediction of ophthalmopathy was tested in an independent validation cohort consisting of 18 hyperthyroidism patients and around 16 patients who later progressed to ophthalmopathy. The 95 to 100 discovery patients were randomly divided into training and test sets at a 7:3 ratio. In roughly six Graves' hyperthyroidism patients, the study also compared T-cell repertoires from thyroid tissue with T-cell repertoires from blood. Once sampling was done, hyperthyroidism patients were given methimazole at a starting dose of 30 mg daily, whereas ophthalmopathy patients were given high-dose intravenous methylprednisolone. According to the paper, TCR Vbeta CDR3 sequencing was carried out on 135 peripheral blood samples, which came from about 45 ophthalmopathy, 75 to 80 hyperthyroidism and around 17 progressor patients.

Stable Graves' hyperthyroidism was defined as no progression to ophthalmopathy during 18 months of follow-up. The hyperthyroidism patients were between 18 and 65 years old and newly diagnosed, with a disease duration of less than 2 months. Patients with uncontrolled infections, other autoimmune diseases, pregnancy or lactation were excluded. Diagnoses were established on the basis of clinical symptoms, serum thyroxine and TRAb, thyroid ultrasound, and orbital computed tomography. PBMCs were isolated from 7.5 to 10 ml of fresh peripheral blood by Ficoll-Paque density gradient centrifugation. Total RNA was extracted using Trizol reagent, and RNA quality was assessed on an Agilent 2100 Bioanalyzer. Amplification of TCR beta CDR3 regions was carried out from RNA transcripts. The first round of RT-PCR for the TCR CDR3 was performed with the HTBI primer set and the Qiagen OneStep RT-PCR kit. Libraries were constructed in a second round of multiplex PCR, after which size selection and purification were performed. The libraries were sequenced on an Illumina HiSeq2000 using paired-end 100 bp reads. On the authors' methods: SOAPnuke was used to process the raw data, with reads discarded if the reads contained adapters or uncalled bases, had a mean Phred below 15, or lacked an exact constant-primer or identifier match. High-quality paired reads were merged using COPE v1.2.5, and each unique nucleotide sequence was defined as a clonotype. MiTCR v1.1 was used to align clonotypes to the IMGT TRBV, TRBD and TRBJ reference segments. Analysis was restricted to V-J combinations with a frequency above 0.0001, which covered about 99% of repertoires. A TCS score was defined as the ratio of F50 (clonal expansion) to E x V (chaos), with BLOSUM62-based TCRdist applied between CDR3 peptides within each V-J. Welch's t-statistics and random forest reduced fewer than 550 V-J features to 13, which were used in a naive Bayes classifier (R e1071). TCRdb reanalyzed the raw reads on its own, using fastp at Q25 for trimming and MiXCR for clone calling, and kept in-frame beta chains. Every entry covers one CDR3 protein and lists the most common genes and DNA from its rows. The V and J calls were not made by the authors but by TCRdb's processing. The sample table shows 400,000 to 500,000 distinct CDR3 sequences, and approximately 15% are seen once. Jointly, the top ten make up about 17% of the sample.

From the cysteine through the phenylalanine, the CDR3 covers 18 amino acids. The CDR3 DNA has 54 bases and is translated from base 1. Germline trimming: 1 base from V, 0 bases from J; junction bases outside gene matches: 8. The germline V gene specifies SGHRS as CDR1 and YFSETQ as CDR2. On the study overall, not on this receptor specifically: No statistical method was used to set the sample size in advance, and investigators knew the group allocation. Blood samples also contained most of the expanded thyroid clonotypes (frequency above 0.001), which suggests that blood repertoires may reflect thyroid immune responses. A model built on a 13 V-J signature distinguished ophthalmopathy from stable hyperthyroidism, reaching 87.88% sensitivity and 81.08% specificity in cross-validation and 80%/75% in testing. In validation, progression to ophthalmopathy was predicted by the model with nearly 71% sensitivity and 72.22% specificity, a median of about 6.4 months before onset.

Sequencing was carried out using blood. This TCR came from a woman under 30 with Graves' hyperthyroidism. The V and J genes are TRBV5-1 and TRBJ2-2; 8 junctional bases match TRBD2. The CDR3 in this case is CASSLRAGGLTNTGELFF. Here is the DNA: TGCGCCAGCAGCTTGAGGGCGGGAGGATTAACGAACACCGGGGAGCTGTTTTTT.